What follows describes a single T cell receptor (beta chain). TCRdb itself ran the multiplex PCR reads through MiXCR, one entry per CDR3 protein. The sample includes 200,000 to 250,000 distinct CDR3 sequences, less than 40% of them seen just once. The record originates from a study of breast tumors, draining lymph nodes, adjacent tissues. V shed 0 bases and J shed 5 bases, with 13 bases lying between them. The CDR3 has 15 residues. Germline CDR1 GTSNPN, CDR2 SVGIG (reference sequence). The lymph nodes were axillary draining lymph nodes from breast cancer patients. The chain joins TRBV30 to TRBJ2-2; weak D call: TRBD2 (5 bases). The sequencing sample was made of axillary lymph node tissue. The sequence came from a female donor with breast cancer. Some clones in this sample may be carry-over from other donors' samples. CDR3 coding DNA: TGTGCCTGGAGTGTCGTTGGGAGAGGGACCGGGGAGCTGTTTTTT. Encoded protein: CAWSVVGRGTGELFF.